A selection of T cell receptor beta chains follows, all from one sample in a study of OX40 agonist ivuxolimab in advanced cancers. Sequencing used immunoSEQ multiplex PCR; TCRdb keeps in-frame clones, though not all of them. This sample has 53,000 or so clones, with more than 75% found just once. Sequenced material: CD4+ or CD8+ T cells sorted from blood, taken in a trial of the OX40 agonist ivuxolimab. Receptors were obtained from an adult with an advanced solid tumor such as melanoma, head and neck, liver or kidney cancer. Each CDR3 is given with its conserved first and last residue.

j_call: TRBJ2-5; v_call: TRBV19; cdr3_length: 15; cdr3_aa: CASSNSRGVQETQYF
j_call: TRBJ2-2; v_call: TRBV6-5; cdr3_length: 16; cdr3_aa: CASSYSDRGRSGELFF
j_call: TRBJ1-2; v_call: TRBV28; cdr3_length: 14; cdr3_aa: CASGGGGTFYGYTF
j_call: TRBJ2-5; v_call: TRBV10-2; cdr3_length: 13; cdr3_aa: CASSVLPRDAQYF
j_call: TRBJ1-2; v_call: TRBV6-1; cdr3_length: 11; cdr3_aa: CASSFIYGYTF
j_call: TRBJ1-1; v_call: TRBV6-1; cdr3_length: 14; cdr3_aa: CASSRGSLKFEAFF
j_call: TRBJ1-6; v_call: TRBV5-1; cdr3_length: 15; cdr3_aa: CASSLGTGGNSPLHF
j_call: TRBJ2-1; v_call: TRBV18; cdr3_length: 14; cdr3_aa: CASSPRQTNNEQFF
j_call: TRBJ1-5; v_call: TRBV2; cdr3_length: 14; cdr3_aa: CASNPGLSNGPQHF
j_call: TRBJ1-1; v_call: TRBV6-1; cdr3_length: 13; cdr3_aa: CASTTGQYTEAFF
j_call: TRBJ2-4; v_call: TRBV19; cdr3_length: 17; cdr3_aa: CASSRGGPPEALNIQYF
j_call: TRBJ1-4; v_call: TRBV19; cdr3_length: 16; cdr3_aa: CASSNPRTGGLEKLFF
j_call: TRBJ2-5; v_call: TRBV5-1; cdr3_length: 15; cdr3_aa: CASSPGPSRRETQYF
j_call: TRBJ1-1; v_call: TRBV10-3; cdr3_length: 15; cdr3_aa: CAISAQATETTEAFF
j_call: TRBJ2-1; v_call: TRBV18; cdr3_length: 11; cdr3_aa: CASASGNEQFF
j_call: TRBJ2-3; v_call: TRBV10-3; cdr3_length: 13; cdr3_aa: CAISGGQGHTQYF
j_call: TRBJ2-2; v_call: TRBV11-2; cdr3_length: 17; cdr3_aa: CASSLVGSFAPTGELFF
j_call: TRBJ2-7; v_call: TRBV20-1; cdr3_length: 11; cdr3_aa: CSARRSPEQYF
j_call: TRBJ1-1; v_call: TRBV11-2; cdr3_length: 10; cdr3_aa: CASSPTGWFF
j_call: TRBJ1-1; v_call: TRBV7-8; cdr3_length: 15; cdr3_aa: CASSRSHRGQTEAFF
j_call: TRBJ2-7; v_call: TRBV5-5; cdr3_length: 15; cdr3_aa: CASSLRTRISGEQYF
j_call: TRBJ2-7; v_call: TRBV28; cdr3_length: 14; cdr3_aa: CASIPALSSYEQYF
j_call: TRBJ1-5; v_call: TRBV28; cdr3_length: 14; cdr3_aa: CASSLSLPNQPQHF
j_call: TRBJ1-5; v_call: TRBV11-2; cdr3_length: 13; cdr3_aa: CASSGGPRLPQHF
j_call: TRBJ1-3; v_call: TRBV2; cdr3_length: 14; cdr3_aa: CASGDRGSGNTIYF
j_call: TRBJ2-3; v_call: TRBV28; cdr3_length: 14; cdr3_aa: CASRIIQGSDTQYF
j_call: TRBJ1-3; v_call: TRBV4-1; cdr3_length: 17; cdr3_aa: CASSQVVVRSSGNTIYF
j_call: TRBJ2-1; v_call: TRBV27; cdr3_length: 13; cdr3_aa: CASHSGRDNEQFF
j_call: TRBJ1-2; v_call: TRBV28; cdr3_length: 13; cdr3_aa: CASSLPTGGGYTF
j_call: NA; v_call: TRBV6-1; cdr3_length: 15; cdr3_aa: CASSVSSGGIYEQYF
j_call: TRBJ1-5; v_call: TRBV30; cdr3_length: 12; cdr3_aa: CAWSVNNQPQHF
j_call: TRBJ2-2; v_call: TRBV2; cdr3_length: 15; cdr3_aa: CASSANHLDTGELFF
j_call: TRBJ1-2; v_call: TRBV7-8; cdr3_length: 14; cdr3_aa: CASSLAGTGDGYTF
j_call: TRBJ1-1; v_call: TRBV10-2; cdr3_length: 14; cdr3_aa: CASRLSSMNTEAFF
j_call: TRBJ1-6; v_call: TRBV4-3; cdr3_length: 15; cdr3_aa: CASSQYRTGNSPLHF
j_call: TRBJ2-5; v_call: TRBV5-4; cdr3_length: 14; cdr3_aa: CASSLEITKETQYF
j_call: TRBJ1-3; v_call: TRBV6-1; cdr3_length: 13; cdr3_aa: CASSPWPGNTIYF
j_call: TRBJ1-2; v_call: TRBV28; cdr3_length: 13; cdr3_aa: CASSETSRTGYTF
j_call: TRBJ2-2; v_call: TRBV27; cdr3_length: 15; cdr3_aa: CASSLASGRVGELFF
j_call: TRBJ2-2; v_call: TRBV5-1; cdr3_length: 17; cdr3_aa: CASSLGVGHLNTGELFF
j_call: TRBJ1-5; v_call: TRBV7-9; cdr3_length: 15; cdr3_aa: CASSLVGAANQPQHF
j_call: TRBJ2-1; v_call: TRBV5-1; cdr3_length: 14; cdr3_aa: CASSLVQGKDEQFF
j_call: TRBJ2-6; v_call: TRBV7-3; cdr3_length: 15; cdr3_aa: CASSPRGSGANVLTF
j_call: TRBJ1-5; v_call: TRBV5-4; cdr3_length: 15; cdr3_aa: CASSLGGSSDQPQHF
j_call: TRBJ2-3; v_call: TRBV21-1; cdr3_length: 12; cdr3_aa: CASTSPTDTQYF
j_call: TRBJ1-2; v_call: TRBV6-5; cdr3_length: 15; cdr3_aa: CASSMGRGEDYGYTF
j_call: TRBJ1-2; v_call: TRBV5-6; cdr3_length: 13; cdr3_aa: CASSLRQGYGYTF
j_call: TRBJ2-5; v_call: TRBV7-9; cdr3_length: 12; cdr3_aa: CASSLAMQTQYF
j_call: TRBJ2-7; v_call: TRBV29-1; cdr3_length: 13; cdr3_aa: CSVAGGTPYEQYF
j_call: TRBJ2-2; v_call: TRBV10-2; cdr3_length: 15; cdr3_aa: CATSIAGAWAGELFF
j_call: TRBJ1-5; v_call: TRBV16; cdr3_length: 12; cdr3_aa: CASSHPEGPQHF
j_call: TRBJ1-3; v_call: TRBV5-1; cdr3_length: 14; cdr3_aa: CASSLGGLGNTIYF
j_call: TRBJ1-4; v_call: TRBV10-3; cdr3_length: 14; cdr3_aa: CAISVGGPNEKLFF
j_call: TRBJ1-4; v_call: TRBV7-9; cdr3_length: 15; cdr3_aa: CASSFQGTTNEKLFF
j_call: TRBJ2-2; v_call: TRBV19; cdr3_length: 14; cdr3_aa: CATQLSHGTGELFF